This T cell receptor (beta chain) is from a study of blood T cells in healthy people across ages. About the research overall: The template switching approach captured approximately one barcoded beta molecule for every two T cells.

In germline, CDR1 is SGDLS, CDR2 YYNGEE. The CDR3 totals 14 residues. The V and J ends lost 3 bases and 3 bases respectively, with 11 bases between them. Total RNA, at least 6 micrograms per sample, came from PBMCs. A second PCR of 7 to 11 cycles used a sample-barcoded 5' primer and a J-beta primer mix. Via MiXCR, TCRdb re-called the 5' RACE reads, giving one row per CDR3 protein. The sample lists some 900,000 distinct CDR3 sequences, around 28% occurring once. Sequencing was carried out using blood. This clonotype was sampled from a woman of 80 years or more in good health. The chain couples TRBV9 to TRBJ2-3, with D unresolved. The CDR3 here is CASSARYDTDTQYF. The DNA of the CDR3 is TGTGCCAGCAGCGCACGATACGATACAGATACGCAGTATTTT.